Listed below are T cell receptor beta chains from one sample, sequenced in a study of blood T cell repertoires in COVID-19. This table comes from immunoSEQ multiplex PCR, and its TCRdb copy is limited to in-frame clones, with some not included. The repertoire holds around 470,000 clones, with about nine tenths as singletons. Specimen: PBMCs or T cells enriched from blood (not recorded which). These receptor sequences come from a man between 18 and 29 years old who had recovered from COVID-19. Both conserved end residues are part of each CDR3. Fields, in order: J gene, V gene, CDR3 protein.

>TRBJ2-3|TRBV5-1
CASSPLMHSSGRVPDTQYF
>TRBJ2-1|TRBV30
CAWIPQGPGEQFF
>TRBJ1-5|TRBV28
CASSFSSVNQPQHF
>TRBJ2-5|TRBV7-9
CASSLTSDETQYF
>TRBJ2-6|TRBV19
CASSIVGTSGANVLTF
>TRBJ2-1|TRBV19
CASSETSGGPYNEQFF
>TRBJ1-4|TRBV1
CTSSQDNVKGGREKLFF
>TRBJ1-5|TRBV30
CAWSGVGDQPQHF
>TRBJ2-7|TRBV28
CASSSQPSGIIYEQYF
>TRBJ2-5|TRBV28
CASSLPHNRGRETQYF
>TRBJ2-7|TRBV29-1
CSVADGRASYEQYF
>TRBJ2-5|TRBV30
CAWSVQGTQETQYF
>TRBJ2-1|TRBV30
CAWSGVLAGGGVEQFF
>TRBJ1-2|TRBV23-1
CASSPPRDIVNYGYTF
>TRBJ1-3|TRBV5-4
CATSGSAGNTIYF
>TRBJ2-1|TRBV7-7
CASSSGSYNEQFF
>TRBJ2-1|TRBV25-1
CASRVSAGSYNEQFF
>TRBJ1-1|TRBV5-1
CASKQGWTEAFF
>TRBJ1-6|TRBV18
CASSLTRTDSNSPLHF
>TRBJ2-1|TRBV6-5
CASGGGEKVEQFF
>TRBJ2-1|TRBV11-3
CASSSSGGAPYNEQFF
>TRBJ2-1|TRBV20-1
CSALSLNEQFF